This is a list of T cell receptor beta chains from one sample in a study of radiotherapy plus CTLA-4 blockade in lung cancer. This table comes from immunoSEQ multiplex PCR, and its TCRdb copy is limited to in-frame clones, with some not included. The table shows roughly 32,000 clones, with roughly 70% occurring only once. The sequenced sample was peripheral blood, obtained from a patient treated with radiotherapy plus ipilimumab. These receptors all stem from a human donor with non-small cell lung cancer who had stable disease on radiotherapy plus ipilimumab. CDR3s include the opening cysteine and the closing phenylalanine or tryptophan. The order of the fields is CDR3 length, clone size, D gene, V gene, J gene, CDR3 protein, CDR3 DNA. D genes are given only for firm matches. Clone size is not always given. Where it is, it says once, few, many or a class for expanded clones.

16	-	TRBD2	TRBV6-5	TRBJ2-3	CASSYSTSGSSDTQYF	TGTGCCAGCAGTTACTCGACTAGCGGGAGTTCAGATACGCAGTATTTT
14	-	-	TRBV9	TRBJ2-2	CASSASWGSGELFF	TGTGCCAGCAGCGCTAGTTGGGGCTCCGGGGAGCTGTTTTTT
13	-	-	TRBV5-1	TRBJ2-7	CASSLDRSYEQYF	TGCGCCAGCAGCTTAGACCGATCCTACGAGCAGTACTTC
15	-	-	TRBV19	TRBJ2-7	CASSPLRDGVYEQYF	TGTGCCAGTAGCCCTCTCCGGGACGGAGTCTACGAGCAGTACTTC
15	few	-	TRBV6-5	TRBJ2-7	CASSKKGGPAGEQYF	TGTGCCAGCAGTAAGAAGGGGGGGCCGGCTGGAGAGCAGTACTTC
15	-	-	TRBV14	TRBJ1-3	CASSRKGNSGNTIYF	TGTGCCAGCAGCCGCAAGGGGAACTCTGGAAACACCATATATTTT
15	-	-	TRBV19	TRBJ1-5	CASSIFQGNNQPQHF	TGTGCCAGTAGTATCTTTCAGGGTAACAATCAGCCCCAGCATTTT
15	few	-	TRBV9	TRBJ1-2	CASSVASGGNYGYTF	TGTGCCAGCAGCGTAGCGTCTGGAGGGAACTATGGCTACACCTTC
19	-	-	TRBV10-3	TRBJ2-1	CAISESPTPGFSSYNEQFF	TGTGCCATCAGTGAATCTCCTACACCGGGATTTAGCTCCTACAATGAGCAGTTCTTC
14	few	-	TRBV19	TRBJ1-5	CASWDGHSNQPQHF	TGTGCCAGTTGGGACGGTCATAGCAATCAGCCCCAGCATTTT
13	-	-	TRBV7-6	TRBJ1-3	CASSLSSGNTIYF	TGTGCCAGCAGTCTTAGCTCTGGAAACACCATATATTTT
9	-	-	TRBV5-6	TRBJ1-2	CASSWVDTF	TGTGCCAGCAGCTGGGTGGACACCTTC
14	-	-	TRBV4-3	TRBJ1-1	CASSQVFGGTEAFF	TGCGCCAGCAGCCAAGTTTTCGGAGGTACTGAAGCTTTCTTT
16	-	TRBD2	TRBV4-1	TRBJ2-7	CASSQVWYGTSVKQYF	TGCGCCAGCAGCCAAGTTTGGTACGGGACTAGCGTCAAGCAGTACTTC
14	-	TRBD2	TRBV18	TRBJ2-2	CASSLTSSAGELFF	TGTGCCAGCTCACTGACTAGCTCGGCCGGGGAGCTGTTTTTT
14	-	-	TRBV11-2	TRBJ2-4	CASRGAPSGNIQYF	TGTGCCAGCAGGGGGGCCCCAAGCGGAAACATTCAGTACTTC
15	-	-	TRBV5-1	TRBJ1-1	CASSLRVDWDTEAFF	TGCGCCAGCAGCCTCAGGGTAGACTGGGACACTGAAGCTTTCTTT
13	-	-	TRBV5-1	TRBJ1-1	CASSLEWAGKAFF	TGCGCCAGCAGCTTGGAGTGGGCGGGTAAAGCTTTTTTT
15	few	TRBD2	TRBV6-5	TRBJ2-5	CASSERTSGKETQYF	TGTGCCAGCAGCGAGAGGACTAGCGGGAAAGAGACCCAGTACTTC
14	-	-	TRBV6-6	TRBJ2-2	CASSLVGDTGELFF	TGTGCCAGCAGCCTTGTGGGGGACACCGGGGAGCTGTTTTTT
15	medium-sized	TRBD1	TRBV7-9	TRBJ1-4	CASSRDSRTNEKLFF	TGTGCCAGCAGCCGGGACAGTCGAACTAATGAAAAACTGTTTTTT
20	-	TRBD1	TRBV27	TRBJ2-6	CASSLRPGTGMSSGANVLTF	TGTGCCAGCAGTCTTCGTCCCGGGACAGGTATGAGCTCTGGGGCCAACGTCCTGACTTTC
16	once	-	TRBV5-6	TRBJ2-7	CASSSFPKGPLYEQYF	TGTGCCAGCAGCAGCTTCCCCAAGGGCCCTCTCTACGAGCAGTACTTC